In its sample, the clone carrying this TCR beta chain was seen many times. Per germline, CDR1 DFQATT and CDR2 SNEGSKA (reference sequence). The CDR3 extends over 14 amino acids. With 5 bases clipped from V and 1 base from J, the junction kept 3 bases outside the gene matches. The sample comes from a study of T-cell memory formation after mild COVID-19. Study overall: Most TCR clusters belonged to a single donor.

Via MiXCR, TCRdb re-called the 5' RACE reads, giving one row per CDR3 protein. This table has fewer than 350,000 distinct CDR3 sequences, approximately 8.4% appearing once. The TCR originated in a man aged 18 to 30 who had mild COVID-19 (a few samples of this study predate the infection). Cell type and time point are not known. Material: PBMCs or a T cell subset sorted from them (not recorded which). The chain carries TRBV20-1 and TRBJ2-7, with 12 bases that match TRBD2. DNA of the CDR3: TGCAGTGCTCTAGCGGGGGGGCTTTCCTACGAGCAGTACGTC. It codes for CSALAGGLSYEQYV.